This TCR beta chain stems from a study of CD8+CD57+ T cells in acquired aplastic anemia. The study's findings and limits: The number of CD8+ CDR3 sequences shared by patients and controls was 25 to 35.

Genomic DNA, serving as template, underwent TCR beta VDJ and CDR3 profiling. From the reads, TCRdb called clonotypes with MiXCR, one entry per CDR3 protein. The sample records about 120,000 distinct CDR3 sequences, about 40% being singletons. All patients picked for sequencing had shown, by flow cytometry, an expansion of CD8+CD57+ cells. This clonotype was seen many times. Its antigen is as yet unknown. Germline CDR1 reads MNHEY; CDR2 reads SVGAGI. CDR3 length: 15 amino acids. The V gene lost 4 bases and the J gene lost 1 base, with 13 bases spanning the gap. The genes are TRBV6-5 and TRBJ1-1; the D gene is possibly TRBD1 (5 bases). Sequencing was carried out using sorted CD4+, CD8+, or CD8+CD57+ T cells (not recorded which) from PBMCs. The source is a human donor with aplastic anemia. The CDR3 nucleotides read TGTGCCAGCAGTTTCCTGGGACGGGGGAACACTGAAGCTTTCTTT. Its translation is CASSFLGRGNTEAFF.